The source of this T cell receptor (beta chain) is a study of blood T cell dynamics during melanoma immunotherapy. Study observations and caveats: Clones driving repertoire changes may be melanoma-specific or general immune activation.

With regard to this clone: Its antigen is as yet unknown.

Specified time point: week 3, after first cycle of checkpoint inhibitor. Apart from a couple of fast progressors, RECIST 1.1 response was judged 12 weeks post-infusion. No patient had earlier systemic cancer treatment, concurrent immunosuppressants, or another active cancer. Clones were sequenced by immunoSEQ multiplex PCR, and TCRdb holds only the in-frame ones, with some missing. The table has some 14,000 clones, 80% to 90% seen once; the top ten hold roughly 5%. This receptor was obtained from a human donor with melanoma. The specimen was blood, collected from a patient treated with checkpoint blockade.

The CDR3 region is CASTRGVRGDTQYF. The CDR3 DNA sequence: TGTGCCAGCACCCGGGGGGTCAGGGGGGATACGCAGTATTTT. The rearrangement joins TRBV7-9 to TRBJ2-3; either TRBD1 or TRBD2 may supply D (7 bases each). The CDR3 is made up of 14 amino acids. V was clipped by 7 bases and J by 6 bases, with 17 bases between them. Germline CDR1 and CDR2: SEHNR and FQNEAQ (reference sequence).